This passage covers 14 T cell receptor beta chains from one sample sequenced in a study of patients and donors after allogeneic stem cell transplantation. TCRdb passed the RT-PCR reads through MiXCR, listing each CDR3 protein once. The sample lists about 960,000 distinct CDR3 sequences, roughly 17% seen once, with 5% to 7.5% in the top ten. Sequencing was carried out using blood, either unsorted or a sorted T cell fraction (not recorded which). These receptors all come from a human donor who was either an allogeneic HSCT recipient or a stem cell or donor lymphocyte infusion donor (not recorded which). It is not recorded whose cells these are; they may come from a transplant donor.

This clonotype turned up a few times. The rearrangement joins TRBV7-9 to TRBJ2-3, with 7 bases identical to TRBD2. CDR1 is SEHNR, CDR2 FQNEAQ, per germline (reference sequence). After removal of 5 bases from V and 2 bases from J, the junction contained 4 bases not matched to a gene. CDR3 length: 14 residues. CDR3 coding DNA: TGTGCCAGCAGCGCGGGGGACTCCACAGATACGCAGTATTTT. Translated: CASSAGDSTDTQYF.

This clonotype turned up a few times. The chain uses TRBV24-1 and TRBJ2-3, with TRBD2 as a possible D gene (6 bases). The ends were cut back, 5 bases at V and 3 bases at J, with 14 bases in the middle. The CDR3 runs to 15 residues. The germline V gene encodes CDR1 KGHDR and CDR2 SFDVKD. The CDR3 reads CATSAMSRGTDTQYF. The CDR3 coding sequence is TGTGCCACCAGTGCCATGAGCCGGGGGACAGATACGCAGTATTTT.

The J gene is TRBJ2-3, the V gene TRBV4-1; 12 nucleotides match TRBD2. The germline gives CDR1 MGHRA, CDR2 YSYEKL. Trimming cost V 3 bases and J 0 bases; bases outside gene matches: 4. There are 17 residues in the CDR3. CDR3 residues: CASSHRLAGESTDTQYF. The CDR3 DNA is TGCGCCAGCAGCCACCGACTAGCGGGAGAGAGCACAGATACGCAGTATTTT.

The V and J genes are TRBV4-3 and TRBJ2-2, with D possibly TRBD1 on 6 matching bases. The germline gives CDR1 LGHNA, CDR2 YSLEER. There are 14 residues in the CDR3. The V end was cut by 5 bases, the J end by 6 bases, with 13 bases between. The CDR3 reads CASSTRQAAGELFF. CDR3 DNA sequence: TGCGCCAGCAGCACGCGACAGGCCGCCGGGGAGCTGTTTTTT.

The J gene is TRBJ1-1, the V gene TRBV6-2 or TRBV6-3; 9 bases line up with TRBD1. The CDR3 consists of 13 residues. From germline, CDR1 is MNHEY and CDR2 SVGEGT. The V segment lost 5 bases and the J segment 4 bases; nucleotides outside the gene matches: 2. The CDR3 DNA sequence: TGTGCCAGCAGTAGGACAGGGGCCACTGAAGCTTTCTTT. Translating gives CASSRTGATEAFF.

This clonotype was seen a handful of times. The chain carries TRBV5-1 and TRBJ2-5, with 7 nucleotides matching TRBD1. The CDR3 length is 14 residues. Germline CDR1 SGHRS, CDR2 YFSETQ. Trimming at V came to 2 bases and at J to 5 bases, leaving 6 bases not matched to a gene. Here the CDR3 reads CASSFGQVGETQYF. Written as DNA, the CDR3 is TGCGCCAGCAGCTTTGGACAGGTCGGGGAGACCCAGTACTTC. The full variable domain, in which reference TRBV5-1 and TRBJ2-5 provide the parts outside the CDR3, is KAGVTQTPRYLIKTRGQQVTLSCSPISGHRSVSWYQQTPGQGLQFLFEYFSETQRNKGNFPGRFSGRQFSNSRSEMNVSTLELGDSALYLCASSFGQVGETQYFGPGTRLLVL.

Comment on this clonotype: Just one base apart from a much larger clone, this may be a read error. It is unclear where the CDR3 begins or ends on the DNA, so no DNA is shown, and the CDR3 is as TCRdb lists it. V and J are TRBV12-3 or TRBV12-4 and TRBJ2-1; TRBD2 is the table's D call, not checked against the DNA. The CDR3 is 15 amino acids in total, end residues counted. The CDR3: CASSFASGSYNEQSF.

This chain uses TRBV4-1 with TRBJ2-3; D is tentatively TRBD1 or TRBD2 (5 bases each). V lost 2 bases and J lost 0, with 18 bases in between. Per the germline V gene, CDR1 is MGHRA and CDR2 is YSYEKL. The CDR3 is made up of 18 amino acids. The DNA for the CDR3 is TGCGCCAGCAGCCAATCACACCTGGCCGGGGACAGCACAGATACGCAGTATTTT. Translation gives CASSQSHLAGDSTDTQYF.

The chain combines TRBV18 with TRBJ2-3; 7 nucleotides match TRBD2. Germline V gives CDR1 KGHSH, CDR2 LQKENI. Trimming cost V 6 bases and J 2 bases; bases outside gene matches: 11. The CDR3 loop spans 16 amino acids. The CDR3 nucleotides are TGTGCCAGCTCTTACGTCGGGCGGGGGTTCACAGATACGCAGTATTTT. Translation: CASSYVGRGFTDTQYF. The full variable domain, completed using reference TRBV18 and TRBJ2-3, is NAGVMQNPRHLVRRRGQEARLRCSPMKGHSHVYWYRQLPEEGLKFMVYLQKENIIDESGMPKERFSAEFPKEGPSILRIQQVVRGDSAAYFCASSYVGRGFTDTQYFGPGTRLTVL.

The chain recombines TRBV19 with TRBJ2-1; D is ambiguous. With 1 base removed from V and 4 bases from J, the gap between germline ends came to 11 bases. Looked up from germline, CDR1 is LNHDA and CDR2 is SQIVND (reference sequence). The CDR3 has 15 amino acids. Here the CDR3 reads CASSIVMARYNEQFF. The CDR3 DNA reads as TGTGCCAGTAGTATAGTAATGGCTCGGTACAATGAGCAGTTCTTC. Using reference TRBV19 and TRBJ2-1 for the parts outside the CDR3, the full variable domain is DGGITQSPKYLFRKEGQNVTLSCEQNLNHDAMYWYRQDPGQGLRLIYYSQIVNDFQKGDIAEGYSVSREKKESFPLTVTSAQKNPTAFYLCASSIVMARYNEQFFGPGTRLTVL.

This clonotype was counted a few times. The chain carries TRBV29-1 and TRBJ2-1; D gene ambiguous. Trimming removed 4 bases from V and 9 bases from J, with 7 bases in between. This CDR3 comprises 10 residues. Germline V gives CDR1 SQVTM, CDR2 ANQGSEA. The CDR3 sequence: CSVVASEQFF. CDR3 bases: TGCAGCGTTGTGGCGTCTGAGCAGTTCTTC.

This clonotype was counted a few times. This chain uses TRBV4-3 with TRBJ1-1; TRBD1 might be the D (6 bases). The CDR3 has 14 amino acids. Germline CDR1 and CDR2: LGHNA and YSLEER. Between the trimmed V and J ends, which lost 2 bases and 0 bases, there was a span of 7 bases. Written as DNA, the CDR3 is TGCGCCAGCAGCCAACCAGGGGTGAACACTGAAGCTTTCTTT. The encoded protein is CASSQPGVNTEAFF.

The V call is TRBV27, the J call TRBJ1-2; 10 nucleotides line up with TRBD1. Germline CDR1 and CDR2: MNHEY and SMNVEV (reference sequence). This CDR3 region has 14 residues. With 4 bases clipped from V and 6 bases from J, the junction kept 5 bases outside the gene matches. This CDR3 is CASSSDRGLDGYTF. The CDR3 bases are TGTGCCAGCAGTTCAGACAGGGGGCTAGATGGCTACACCTTC.

In this sample, this clonotype turned up a few times. This sequence joins TRBV20-1 and TRBJ1-2; D call uncertain. The V end was cut by 3 bases, the J end by 8 bases, with 13 bases between. Looked up from germline, CDR1 is DFQATT and CDR2 is SNEGSKA (reference sequence). The CDR3 covers 12 residues. CDR3 in DNA: TGCAGTGCTAGGAAACACGGTTACGGCTACACCTTC. Amino acid sequence: CSARKHGYGYTF.